Following are 29 T cell receptor beta chains from one sample sequenced in a study of vaccination and CD4 T cells after COVID-19. Treatment specified: roughly 10-day PBMC culture with coronavirus spike peptide pools or control peptides (ViraFEST assay). The unexposed donor provided CD4+ T cells, which were taken before the COVID-19 pandemic (2011-2018). No antigen has been assigned to these receptors. The Oncomine TCR Beta short-read assay sequenced DNA from cultured CD4+ T cells. Genomic DNA from cultured CD4+ T cells was extracted. TCRdb fed the PCR reads into MiXCR, producing one record per CDR3 protein. The data show more than 9,500 distinct CDR3 sequences, roughly 35% seen once. The source material was CD4+ T cells from blood, cultured in vitro. Receptors were obtained from a human donor in good health.

By sample share, this clonotype is medium-sized (0.01 to 0.1%). The DNA for the CDR3 is TGTGCCAGCAGCTTAGGTGCCCGCACAGATACGCAGTATTTT. It translates to CASSLGARTDTQYF. The rearrangement uses TRBV7-6 and TRBJ2-3; D is ambiguous. V dropped 1 base and J dropped 1 base, with 6 bases sitting between them. Germline CDR1 and CDR2: SGHVS and FNYEAQ. This CDR3 region has 14 residues.

The V and J genes are TRBV10-3 and TRBJ2-2; 11 bases agree with TRBD2. The V and J ends lost 7 bases and 5 bases, in that order; junction bases with no gene match: 18. The length of the CDR3 is 19 residues. Germline CDR1 is ENHRY and CDR2 is SYGVKD. The CDR3 protein is CAITDGTSGSGGWTGELFF. The CDR3 coding sequence is TGTGCCATCACCGACGGTACTAGCGGGAGTGGGGGATGGACCGGGGAGCTGTTTTTT.

The table lists this clonotype with a few counts. The gene calls are TRBV21-1 and TRBJ2-7; TRBD1 was called by the table and not checked on the DNA. TRBV21-1 is a recognized pseudogene. The CDR3 has 14 amino acids. The chain's CDR3 is CASTEGQNGYEQYF. The CDR3 bases are TGTGCCAGCACCGAGGGACAGAATGGCTACGAGCAGTACTTC.

V gene TRBV27 combines with J gene TRBJ2-7; 8 positions agree with TRBD1. This CDR3 spans 15 amino acids. Losses at the gene ends were 5 bases for V and 1 base for J; bases not matched to a gene: 7. In germline, CDR1 is MNHEY, CDR2 SMNVEV (reference sequence). The chain's CDR3 is CASSAQDRVSYEQYF. In nucleotides, the CDR3 is TGTGCCAGCAGTGCCCAGGACAGGGTATCCTACGAGCAGTACTTC.

The gene calls are TRBV12-3 or TRBV12-4 and TRBJ2-3; tentatively, D is TRBD2 (5 bases). Trimming removed 6 bases at V and 2 bases at J, with 12 bases between. The CDR3 has 14 residues. CDR3 sequence: CASRAGEYTDTQYF. The CDR3 DNA reads as TGTGCCAGCAGGGCCGGGGAGTACACAGATACGCAGTATTTT.

The rearrangement links TRBV20-1 to TRBJ2-7; 8 bases fit TRBD1. Losses at the gene ends were 0 bases for V and 2 bases for J; bases not matched to a gene: 6. CDR3 length: 15 residues. CDR1 is DFQATT, CDR2 SNEGSKA, per germline (reference sequence). CDR3 nucleotide sequence: TGCAGTGCTAGAGACCCCGGGACAGGCCCCTACGAGCAGTACTTC. Translating it yields CSARDPGTGPYEQYF.

The chain recombines TRBV5-1 with TRBJ2-2; D gene ambiguous. Germline CDR1 and CDR2: SGHRS and YFSETQ. Trimming stripped 0 bases from V and 3 bases from J, with 9 bases between. The CDR3 runs to 15 residues. In DNA form, the CDR3 reads TGCGCCAGCAGCTTGGTCCCAGTGGACACCGGGGAGCTGTTTTTT. Translation gives CASSLVPVDTGELFF.

The chain has TRBV2 and TRBJ2-3; 12 nucleotides align to TRBD2. J was trimmed by 4 bases and V by 5 bases; bases with no gene match: 7. The CDR3 contains 16 residues. Germline CDR1 and CDR2: SNHLY and FYNNEI. The CDR3 reads CASSIRTSGNADTQYF. DNA for the CDR3: TGTGCCAGCAGTATTAGGACTAGCGGGAATGCAGATACGCAGTATTTT.

This clonotype was counted only a few times. This chain links TRBV6-1 with TRBJ2-4; 8 bases line up with TRBD2. The germline gives CDR1 MNHNS, CDR2 SASEGT. After removal of 7 bases from V and 7 bases from J, the junction contained 9 bases not matched to a gene. The CDR3 is 14 amino acids. The CDR3 sequence is CASIGSGSSNIQYF. CDR3 in DNA: TGTGCCAGCATTGGGAGCGGGAGTTCGAACATTCAGTACTTC.

The V and J genes are TRBV28 and TRBJ2-3; 8 bases map to TRBD1. This CDR3 region has 16 residues. Germline V gene sequence: CDR1 MDHEN, CDR2 SYDVKM. The junction had 9 bases not matched to a gene; V was cut back by 5 bases and J by 2 bases. The CDR3 is CASSESGTGFTDTQYF. The CDR3 nucleotides read TGTGCCAGCAGTGAGTCCGGGACAGGCTTCACAGATACGCAGTATTTT.

This clonotype was detected a few times. V and J are TRBV18 and TRBJ1-2, with a possible D match to TRBD1 (5 bases). V lost 2 bases to trimming and J lost 5 bases, with 9 bases between them. The CDR3 has 13 residues. Germline V gene sequence: CDR1 KGHSH, CDR2 LQKENI. CDR3 amino acids: CASSPGTAYGYTF. The CDR3 DNA sequence: TGTGCCAGCTCACCAGGGACGGCGTATGGCTACACCTTC. The full variable domain, completed using reference TRBV18 and TRBJ1-2, is NAGVMQNPRHLVRRRGQEARLRCSPMKGHSHVYWYRQLPEEGLKFMVYLQKENIIDESGMPKERFSAEFPKEGPSILRIQQVVRGDSAAYFCASSPGTAYGYTFGSGTRLTVV.

The rearrangement joins TRBV19 to TRBJ2-7; D ambiguous. CDR3 length: 15 residues. Germline CDR1 reads LNHDA; CDR2 reads SQIVND (reference sequence). V was clipped by 6 bases and J by 1 base, with 16 bases between them. CDR3 DNA sequence: TGTGCCAGTAGCCCATCGGACGGAGAATCCTACGAGCAGTACTTC. It yields the protein CASSPSDGESYEQYF.

The chain recombines TRBV20-1 with TRBJ2-1; 7 bases align to TRBD1. CDR1 and CDR2 (germline): DFQATT, SNEGSKA (reference sequence). J was trimmed by 5 bases and V by 2 bases; bases with no gene match: 3. The CDR3 has 13 amino acids. CDR3 amino acids: CSARQGVNNEQFF. CDR3 nucleotides: TGCAGTGCTAGACAGGGGGTCAACAATGAGCAGTTCTTC.

This clonotype was detected only a few times. The V and J genes are TRBV28 and TRBJ1-1, with no clear D. CDR3 length equals 14 residues. Trimming stripped 1 base from V and 5 bases from J, with 11 bases between. In germline, CDR1 is MDHEN, CDR2 SYDVKM. Here the CDR3 DNA reads TGTGCCAGCAGTTTATCCCCCCCGAAGACTGAAGCTTTCTTT. This sequence encodes CASSLSPPKTEAFF.

This clonotype has a handful of counts. The J gene is TRBJ2-7, the V gene TRBV21-1; the D call of TRBD1 is as the table states it, not checked on the DNA. TRBV21-1 is a listed pseudogene. This CDR3 region has 19 residues. The CDR3 reads CASSKGGPREEGAGNEQYF. The CDR3 bases are TGTGCCAGCAGCAAGGGGGGACCGAGGGAGGAGGGGGCCGGGAACGAGCAGTACTTC.

The CDR3 protein is CAWSRDYNEQFF. CDR3 nucleotides: TGTGCCTGGAGTAGAGATTACAATGAGCAGTTCTTC. This chain connects TRBV30 to TRBJ2-1; no definite D call. There are 12 residues in the CDR3. Germline V lookup: CDR1 GTSNPN, CDR2 SVGIG (reference sequence). V was clipped by 2 bases and J by 4 bases, with 6 bases between them.

This clonotype was seen only a few times. The J gene is TRBJ2-3, the V gene TRBV20-1; 16 bases are shared with TRBD2. The CDR3 totals 15 residues. Losses at the gene ends were 4 bases for V and 5 bases for J; bases not matched to a gene: 3. Germline assignment: CDR1 DFQATT and CDR2 SNEGSKA (reference sequence). CDR3 sequence: CSATGTSGGGDTQYF. CDR3 in DNA: TGCAGTGCTACCGGGACTAGCGGGGGGGGAGATACGCAGTATTTT.

In this sample, this clonotype turned up a few times. The gene calls are TRBV9 and TRBJ1-1; perhaps TRBD1 as D (5 bases). V was pared by 0 bases and J by 1 base, with 7 bases between. Germline CDR1 is SGDLS and CDR2 is YYNGEE. CDR3 length: 14 amino acids. In DNA form, the CDR3 reads TGTGCCAGCAGCGTAGTTAGGGGGAACACTGAAGCTTTCTTT. It specifies CASSVVRGNTEAFF.

The rearrangement joins TRBV20-1 to TRBJ2-1, with TRBD2 as a possible D gene (6 bases). Germline lookup yields CDR1 DFQATT and CDR2 SNEGSKA (reference sequence). CDR3 length: 15 amino acids. Deletions cut 4 bases from V and 4 bases from J, with 17 bases between. The CDR3 here is CSATTGGTPYNEQFF. CDR3 nucleotide sequence: TGCAGTGCTACTACTGGCGGGACCCCTTACAATGAGCAGTTCTTC.

The V and J genes are TRBV27 and TRBJ1-1; D ambiguous. Germline CDR1 MNHEY, CDR2 SMNVEV (reference sequence). V gave up 8 bases and J gave up 5 bases, with 15 bases separating them. The CDR3 contains 13 residues. CDR3 DNA sequence: TGTGCCAGCCGGACCCTTAAGATGACTGAAGCTTTCTTT. Protein product: CASRTLKMTEAFF.

V usage is TRBV15 and J usage is TRBJ1-2; D is unclear. CDR3 length: 14 residues. The germline CDR1 and CDR2 sequences are LNHNV and YYDKDF (reference sequence). With 5 bases removed from V and 3 bases from J, the gap between germline ends came to 13 bases. CDR3 amino acids: CATSSNLGDYGYTF. The CDR3 DNA sequence: TGTGCCACCAGCTCTAACCTGGGTGACTATGGCTACACCTTC. Using reference TRBV15 and TRBJ1-2 for the parts outside the CDR3, the full variable domain is DAMVIQNPRYQVTQFGKPVTLSCSQTLNHNVMYWYQQKSSQAPKLLFHYYDKDFNNEADTPDNFQSRRPNTSFCFLDIRSPGLGDTAMYLCATSSNLGDYGYTFGSGTRLTVV.

This chain links TRBV11-2 with TRBJ2-5; 7 bases are shared with TRBD1. J was trimmed by 5 bases and V by 5 bases; bases with no gene match: 11. Germline values: CDR1 SGHAT, CDR2 FQNNGV. The CDR3 sequence is 15 residues long. In DNA form, the CDR3 reads TGTGCCAGCAGCCCGCGGACAGGTTGGACGGAGACCCAGTACTTC. Its translation: CASSPRTGWTETQYF.

This clonotype showed up just a few times. The gene calls are TRBV27 and TRBJ1-5, with D uncertain. Germline CDR1 MNHEY, CDR2 SMNVEV (reference sequence). The CDR3 is 13 amino acids. The V and J ends lost 5 bases and 0 bases respectively, with 5 bases between them. CDR3 coding DNA: TGTGCCAGCAGTCTCCTTAGCAATCAGCCCCAGCATTTT. As protein: CASSLLSNQPQHF.

V gene TRBV24-1 combines with J gene TRBJ2-5; no clear D gene. In germline, CDR1 is KGHDR, CDR2 SFDVKD. V was cut by 2 bases and J by 3 bases, with 12 bases left in between. The CDR3 runs to 15 residues. DNA of the CDR3: TGTGCCACCAGTGATTCTGCACTTCCCGAAGAGACCCAGTACTTC. Translating gives CATSDSALPEETQYF.

The V gene is TRBV7-9, the J gene TRBJ2-5; D gene ambiguous. Germline values: CDR1 SEHNR, CDR2 FQNEAQ (reference sequence). Trimming removed 6 bases at V and 7 bases at J, with 9 bases between. This CDR3 is 11 amino acids long. CDR3 region: CASRDEGTQYF. The CDR3 nucleotides are TGTGCCAGCAGAGATGAAGGGACCCAGTACTTC.

This clonotype was seen a few times. V is TRBV27 and J is TRBJ2-3, with TRBD1 matching 10 bases. J lost 4 bases, V lost 4 bases, and 5 bases had no gene match. The CDR3 is made up of 15 amino acids. CDR1 MNHEY and CDR2 SMNVEV come from the germline V gene (reference sequence). The CDR3 region is CASSSRDRGADTQYF. CDR3 nucleotide sequence: TGTGCCAGCAGTTCCCGGGACAGGGGAGCAGATACGCAGTATTTT.

The chain uses TRBV6-2 or TRBV6-3 and TRBJ2-3; D remains unclear. V was trimmed by 0 bases and J by 3 bases, leaving 16 bases between them. Germline-derived CDR1 and CDR2 are MNHEY and SVGEGT. There are 17 residues in the CDR3. The DNA of the CDR3 is TGTGCCAGCAGTTACTCGGCCGGAGTAAGGAGAACAGATACGCAGTATTTT. Protein: CASSYSAGVRRTDTQYF.

The V call is TRBV27, the J call TRBJ2-1, with TRBD2 identical over 11 bases. V lost 3 bases, J lost 8 bases, and 3 bases stayed unmatched. The CDR3 covers 14 residues. Germline V gives CDR1 MNHEY, CDR2 SMNVEV (reference sequence). CDR3: CASSFLAGGDEQFF. CDR3 bases: TGTGCCAGCAGTTTTCTAGCGGGAGGCGATGAGCAGTTCTTC.

The chain is built from TRBV10-3 and TRBJ1-2; 8 bases agree with TRBD1. V gave up 4 bases and J gave up 3 bases; unmatched junction bases: 10. Germline V CDR1 and CDR2: ENHRY, SYGVKD. The CDR3 has 16 residues. CDR3 nucleotide sequence: TGTGCCATCAGTGTTCGGTGGACAGGGAGTGACTATGGCTACACCTTC. Translating it yields CAISVRWTGSDYGYTF.